The entry below describes one T cell receptor beta chain. This sample is drawn from a study of blood T cell repertoires in COVID-19. Assay used: immunoSEQ multiplex PCR; TCRdb lists only in-frame clones, some missing. The top ten clones hold about 1.4% of a sample with 350,000 to 450,000 clones, 70% to 90% of them seen once. CDR3 size: 15 residues. V lost 2 bases, J lost 5 bases, and 16 bases lay in between. CDR1 is SGDLS, CDR2 YYNGEE, per germline. Sample: peripheral blood. The receptor was derived from a woman in her 40s with COVID-19, enrolled during active disease. This rearrangement joins TRBV9 to TRBJ1-1; D is undetermined. DNA of the CDR3: TGTGCCAGCAGCGTTGGCCTGACGGGATGGACTGAAGCTTTCTTT. Its translation: CASSVGLTGWTEAFF.